A selection of T cell receptor beta chains follows, all from one sample in a study of PD-1 blockade in classical Hodgkin lymphoma. The repertoire was sequenced with immunoSEQ multiplex PCR; TCRdb's copy has only in-frame clones and lacks some. The sample has some 90,000 clones, 78% seen once. Sequenced here: peripheral blood mononuclear cells (PBMCs), sampled before the fourth cycle of nivolumab. The receptors stem from a human donor with classical Hodgkin lymphoma. Both conserved end residues are part of each CDR3. Fields, in order: CDR3 DNA, CDR3 protein, clone size, J gene, D gene, V gene. The D gene is left open where the match is weak. Clone size is stated in some rows and not others, as once, few, many or a class when expanded.

TGTGCCAGCAGTTACGACAGGTCTGGAAACACCATATATTTT CASSYDRSGNTIYF . TRBJ1-3 . TRBV28
TGTGCCATCAGCGGACCAGGGACAGGCCGGACTGAAGCTTTCTTT CAISGPGTGRTEAFF once TRBJ1-1 TRBD1 TRBV10-3
TGTGCCAGCAGCCCCTCCTCCCTTCCGGGACGGGCCGCGGGCGAGCAGTACTTC CASSPSSLPGRAAGEQYF . TRBJ2-7 . TRBV4-2
TGTGCCAGTAGTTTGCGTGATCAGCCCCAGCATTTT CASSLRDQPQHF . TRBJ1-5 . TRBV19
TGTGCCAGCAGCTTACGGGGGAATGGCTACACCTTC CASSLRGNGYTF . TRBJ1-2 . TRBV7-9
TGTGCCAGCAGTTTCGGGGGGGGGACTATAAGTTGGCCCCAGCATTTT CASSFGGGTISWPQHF . TRBJ1-5 . TRBV27
TGTGCCAGCAGTTTACAACAGGGGTGGCAAACTGAAGCTTTCTTT CASSLQQGWQTEAFF few TRBJ1-1 TRBD1 TRBV2
TGTGCCAGCTCACCTTGGACAGTCCAAGAGACCCAGTACTTC CASSPWTVQETQYF once TRBJ2-5 . TRBV18
TGTGCCAGCAGCTTAACTCTTACGACTAGCGGTTACGAGCAGTACTTC CASSLTLTTSGYEQYF . TRBJ2-7 TRBD2 TRBV7-2
TGTGCCAGCAGCCCGACATTTACCAATGAAAAACTGTTTTTT CASSPTFTNEKLFF . TRBJ1-4 . TRBV5-4
TGTGCCAGCACCTTGACCGGGACAGGGGACGATGAGCAGTTCTTC CASTLTGTGDDEQFF . TRBJ2-1 TRBD1 TRBV7-3
TGTGCCAGCCTCGAAGGTTATGGCTACACCTTC CASLEGYGYTF . TRBJ1-2 . TRBV6-5
TGCGCCAGCAGGGGGGGGGCCGACTCCTACGAGCAGTACTTC CASRGGADSYEQYF . TRBJ2-7 . TRBV5-1
TGTGCCAGCAGCTTAAGTCCGGGACAGGGGCGGAACGAGCAGTACTTC CASSLSPGQGRNEQYF . TRBJ2-7 TRBD1 TRBV7-3
TGTGCCAGCAGCAGGACAGCTACCTATAATTCACCCCTCCACTTT CASSRTATYNSPLHF . TRBJ1-6 . TRBV5-6
TGTGCCAGCAGCCCGATGTCTAGCGGGGGGTGGGAGACCCAGTACTTC CASSPMSSGGWETQYF . TRBJ2-5 TRBD2 TRBV7-2
TGTGCCAGCAGCGGTATGGCGACTAGCACAGATACGCAGTATTTT CASSGMATSTDTQYF . TRBJ2-3 . TRBV9
TGCGCCAGCAGCCAAGATCGGGCAGGGGCCGGAGATACGCAGTATTTT CASSQDRAGAGDTQYF . TRBJ2-3 . TRBV4-1
TGCGCCAGCAGCCTGGACACCGCAGGTGGTGAGCAGTTCTTC CASSLDTAGGEQFF . TRBJ2-1 . TRBV5-1
TGTGCCAGCAGCGTAGAGGCGCAGGACGCTGAAGCTTTCTTT CASSVEAQDAEAFF . TRBJ1-1 . TRBV9
TGTGCCAGCAGTCGCCTTTACAGTGCAGGGGGCAAAGGGTACGAGCAGTACTTC CASSRLYSAGGKGYEQYF . TRBJ2-7 TRBD1 TRBV2
TGTGCCAGCAGTCTACTCAATCATGAGCAGTTCTTC CASSLLNHEQFF . TRBJ2-1 . TRBV28
TGTGCCAGCAGTTTAGCAGGTTGGGGGGCCAGCGCGGAATCGAGAGAAGAGACCCAGTACTTC CASSLAGWGASAESREETQYF . TRBJ2-5 . TRBV28
TGCAGCGTTGAAGCTTCCGTTACCGGACAGGGAAACATTCAGTACTTC CSVEASVTGQGNIQYF . TRBJ2-4 TRBD1 TRBV29-1
TGCGCCAGCAGCACCCTAGCGGGTGCACCGGGCACAGATACGCAGTATTTT CASSTLAGAPGTDTQYF . TRBJ2-3 TRBD2 TRBV5-1
TGTGCCAGCAGCCAAGGACCTCTTAGGGGGACAGGGGCCACAGATACGCAGTATTTT CASSQGPLRGTGATDTQYF . TRBJ2-3 TRBD1 TRBV4-2
TGTGCCAGCTCACTCGTATACACAGATACGCAGTATTTT CASSLVYTDTQYF . TRBJ2-3 . TRBV18
TGTGCCAGCAGCCAGCCAGCGGGGGGGCAGGGGACCCAGTACTTC CASSQPAGGQGTQYF . TRBJ2-5 TRBD2 TRBV7-9
TGTGCCAGCAGCTTGGCTAAGGTTGAAGCTTTCTTT CASSLAKVEAFF . TRBJ1-1 . TRBV5-8
TGTGCCAGCAGTGCAACCCCGGGGGGCGTTTTGGATGGCTACACCTTC CASSATPGGVLDGYTF . TRBJ1-2 . TRBV6-1
TGTGCCAGCAGCCAAGATGGAGCCCGCGGAGTGCGCGAAAAACTGTTTTTT CASSQDGARGVREKLFF . TRBJ1-4 . TRBV4-2
TGTGCCAGTAGTATCTCAGGGGATGGAAACACCATATATTTT CASSISGDGNTIYF . TRBJ1-3 . TRBV19
TGTGCCATCATGGGACAGGGGTCGAACACTGAAGCTTTCTTT CAIMGQGSNTEAFF many TRBJ1-1 TRBD1 TRBV10-3
TGTGCCAGCAGGGGAGCGGGGGGGCAAGATACGCAGTATTTT CASRGAGGQDTQYF few TRBJ2-3 TRBD2 TRBV2
TGTGCCAGTAGTATGGTCAGGGGGCATGAGCAGTTCTTC CASSMVRGHEQFF . TRBJ2-1 TRBD1 TRBV19
TGTGCCTGGACCCAGGACAGGGTCTATGGCTACACCTTC CAWTQDRVYGYTF . TRBJ1-2 TRBD1 TRBV30
TGCGCCAGCAGCCAAGTGGCTTACCCCGTCTATGAGCAGTTCTTC CASSQVAYPVYEQFF . TRBJ2-1 . TRBV4-3
TGTGCCAGCAGCAGCGGACAGGGCGGCCCAGAAAAACTGTTTTTT CASSSGQGGPEKLFF few TRBJ1-4 TRBD1 TRBV5-8
TGTGCCAGCAGCGTAGAGACAGGGACCTACGAGCAGTACTTC CASSVETGTYEQYF . TRBJ2-7 TRBD1 TRBV7-9
TGTGCCTGGGGGATTTTCGACAATGAGCAGTTCTTC CAWGIFDNEQFF . TRBJ2-1 . TRBV30
TGTGCCAGCAGTGATGGACCCCCCGCCTATGGCTACACCTTC CASSDGPPAYGYTF . TRBJ1-2 . TRBV2
TGTGCCAGCAGTTTGGATCCAGCGGGAGCGAGGCAGTTCTTC CASSLDPAGARQFF once TRBJ2-1 TRBD2 TRBV28
TGTGCCAGTAGAGGCAGGATGGTAGGGCCCCAGCATTTT CASRGRMVGPQHF . TRBJ1-5 . TRBV19
TGTGCCATCAGTGAGGGAGTGCTCCGGGGTGAAAAACTGTTTTTT CAISEGVLRGEKLFF . TRBJ1-4 . TRBV10-3
TGCGCCAGCAGCTTGGGACAGGGGGGATTTTATGGCTACACCTTC CASSLGQGGFYGYTF . TRBJ1-2 TRBD1 TRBV5-1
TGTGCCAGCAAACAGGGGGCGTCCTACTATGGCTACACCTTC CASKQGASYYGYTF . TRBJ1-2 TRBD1 TRBV28
TGTGCCACCCTACAAAAGCTCGAGACCCAGTACTTC CATLQKLETQYF . TRBJ2-5 . TRBV6-1
TGTGCCAGTAGTACCTTAGCGGTTGGGCCCTACGAGCAGTACTTC CASSTLAVGPYEQYF few TRBJ2-7 . TRBV19
TGCGCCAGCAGCTGGACGGGAGACGCCTACAATGAGCAGTTCTTC CASSWTGDAYNEQFF few TRBJ2-1 . TRBV5-1
TGTGCCATCAGTGATCACGCAGGGAAAGGTGGAAACACCATATATTTT CAISDHAGKGGNTIYF . TRBJ1-3 . TRBV10-3
TGCGCCAGCAGCCAAGATGCCCTGGGACAGGGAATGACCTACGAGCAGTACTTC CASSQDALGQGMTYEQYF . TRBJ2-7 TRBD1 TRBV4-1
TGTGCCAGCAGCAAAGAGGGTAGGGACAGTGAGGATGAAAAACTGTTTTTT CASSKEGRDSEDEKLFF . TRBJ1-4 . TRBV21-1
TGTGCCAGCTTGCATACATTGGACAGAATCTATGGCTACACCTTC CASLHTLDRIYGYTF many TRBJ1-2 . TRBV6-6
TGTGCCAGCAGCTTAGTGGGACGCGAGAATGAAAAACTGTTTTTT CASSLVGRENEKLFF . TRBJ1-4 . TRBV7-9
TGTGCCAGCTCCCAAGGGAGCCTCTACAATGAGCAGTTCTTC CASSQGSLYNEQFF . TRBJ2-1 . TRBV9
TGTGCCAGCAGCTTGTACGTTACTTCTGGCTACACCTTC CASSLYVTSGYTF . TRBJ1-2 . TRBV5-6
TGTGCCAGCAGCGAAAGACGGACTAGCGGTCCAGATACGCAGTATTTT CASSERRTSGPDTQYF . TRBJ2-3 TRBD2 TRBV7-8
TGTGCCAGCAGCTTGGAGAACTATAATTCACCCCTCCACTTT CASSLENYNSPLHF once TRBJ1-6 . TRBV5-4
TGCGCCAGCAGCTCCGGGTCGACAAGGCTCGAGCAGTACTTC CASSSGSTRLEQYF . TRBJ2-7 . TRBV5-1
TGTGCCAGCAGTTACAGGGGAGACGGAGAAGCTTTCTTT CASSYRGDGEAFF once TRBJ1-1 . TRBV6-6